This T cell receptor (beta chain) was documented in a study of cytomegalovirus exposure and HLA in healthy donors. V was trimmed by 0 bases and J by 6 bases, leaving 27 bases between them. CDR3 length: 21 amino acids. CDR1 and CDR2 (germline): LNHNV, YYDKDF (reference sequence). PCR involved 60 Vbeta and 13 Jbeta primers. The data were produced by immunoSEQ multiplex PCR, yet TCRdb's version contains in-frame clones alone and is incomplete. The sample holds roughly 100,000 clones, 82% seen once. The origin of this receptor is a middle-aged man in good health and CMV-seronegative. The genes are TRBV15 and TRBJ1-6; TRBD1 is a possible D gene (5 bases). Sequencing input: PBMCs. CDR3 nucleotides: TGTGCCACCAGCAGAGAGACTGGTGGGGCTAGCGGTCTCCTCAGTAATTCACCCCTCCACTTT. It specifies CATSRETGGASGLLSNSPLHF.